This entry lists 29 T cell receptor beta chains sequenced from one sample in a study of T-cell memory formation after mild COVID-19. MiXCR, run by TCRdb on the 5' RACE reads, gives a single entry per CDR3 protein. This table has some 200,000 distinct CDR3 sequences, about a fifth appearing once. Material: PBMCs or a T cell subset sorted from them (not recorded which). The origin of the receptors is an adult woman who had mild COVID-19 (a few samples of this study predate the infection). Cell type and time point are not known.

There are a few counts of this clonotype. This sequence joins TRBV12-3 or TRBV12-4 and TRBJ2-1; 8 bases align to TRBD2. The J segment lost 7 bases and the V segment lost 6 bases, leaving 5 bases of the junction unmatched. The CDR3 has 13 amino acids. Here the CDR3 DNA reads TGTGCCAGCAGCCCTGGGACTAGTAATGAGCAGTTCTTC. Its translation: CASSPGTSNEQFF.

This clonotype was observed a handful of times. The chain employs TRBV28 and TRBJ2-7, with TRBD2 identical over 16 bases. J was trimmed by 3 bases and V by 8 bases; bases with no gene match: 10. The germline V gene encodes CDR1 MDHEN and CDR2 SYDVKM. The CDR3 has 17 residues. Here the CDR3 DNA reads TGTGCCAGCGTACCGGGACTAGCGGGAGGGCCTCTCTACGAGCAGTACTTC. Its protein product is CASVPGLAGGPLYEQYF.

This clonotype has more than one count but fewer than ten. The V call is TRBV4-2, the J call TRBJ2-1, with 9 bases identical to TRBD2. This CDR3 is built from 18 residues. Germline V lookup: CDR1 LGHNA, CDR2 YNFKEQ. V dropped 0 bases and J dropped 4; count of bases not matched to a gene: 10. CDR3 bases: TGTGCCAGCAGCCAAGATATGGCTAGCGGGAATCGTTACAATGAGCAGTTCTTC. Translating it yields CASSQDMASGNRYNEQFF.

The chain has TRBV29-1 and TRBJ1-2; 8 nucleotides line up with TRBD1. The CDR3 covers 15 residues. Germline loops: CDR1 SQVTM, CDR2 ANQGSEA. Trimming removed 3 bases from V and 4 bases from J; junction bases left unmatched: 10. The DNA of the CDR3 is TGCAGCGTTGACAGCTTGACAGGGGTGAGCTATGGCTACACCTTC. This sequence encodes CSVDSLTGVSYGYTF.

This clonotype was seen only a few times. The chain employs TRBV5-6 and TRBJ2-4; D is unclear. The CDR3 has 16 amino acids. V lost 4 bases and J lost 2, with 16 bases in between. CDR1 is SGHDT and CDR2 is YYEEEE in the germline V gene. This CDR3 reads CASSHPFLWPKNIQYF. The CDR3 DNA is TGTGCCAGCAGCCACCCGTTTTTGTGGCCCAAAAACATTCAGTACTTC.

There are a few counts of this clonotype. V gene TRBV12-3 or TRBV12-4 combines with J gene TRBJ2-3; TRBD2 is a possible D gene (7 bases). V lost 7 bases, J lost 5 bases, and 19 bases lay in between. The CDR3 length is 15 residues. The CDR3 DNA is TGTGCCAGCAAACCCCTTCGGGGGGCCGAAGATACGCAGTATTTT. This encodes CASKPLRGAEDTQYF.

This clonotype came up a few times. The V call is TRBV13, the J call TRBJ2-6; perhaps TRBD1 as D (6 bases). Germline V lookup: CDR1 PRHDT, CDR2 FYEKMQ (reference sequence). The length of the CDR3 is 14 residues. V was cut by 1 base and J by 10 bases, with 11 bases left in between. The CDR3 is CASSLVRQGNVLTF. The CDR3 DNA follows: TGTGCCAGCAGCTTAGTGCGGCAGGGGAACGTCCTGACTTTC.

This clonotype has more than one count but fewer than ten. Here the CDR3 reads CATSDPPGQGGEKLFF. The CDR3 DNA follows: TGTGCCACCAGTGACCCGCCGGGACAGGGAGGTGAAAAACTGTTTTTT. V and J are TRBV24-1 and TRBJ1-4, with 9 bases matching TRBD1. Germline V gene data show CDR1 as KGHDR and CDR2 as SFDVKD. V shed 4 bases, J shed 7 bases, and the junction held 9 bases outside the gene matches. The CDR3 spans 16 residues.

This chain links TRBV5-1 with TRBJ2-1; D tentatively reads TRBD1 or TRBD2 (5 bases each). The V end was cut by 4 bases, the J end by 5 bases, with 13 bases between. This CDR3 has 14 amino acids. Per the germline V gene, CDR1 is SGHRS and CDR2 is YFSETQ. The CDR3 reads CASSLVGENNEQFF. The CDR3 DNA reads TGCGCCAGCAGCCTGGTGGGGGAGAACAATGAGCAGTTCTTC.

The CDR3 sequence: CASSQSQGWDTEAFF. The CDR3 nucleotides read TGTGCCAGCAGCCAGAGCCAGGGTTGGGACACTGAAGCTTTCTTT. This chain uses TRBV14 with TRBJ1-1, with D possibly TRBD1 on 5 matching bases. V was shortened by 3 bases and J by 3 bases, with 14 bases between the two germline ends. The germline CDR1 and CDR2 sequences are SGHDN and FVKESK. The CDR3 length is 15 residues.

The genes are TRBV3-1 and TRBJ2-7; no clear D. The CDR3 consists of 13 residues. CDR1 is LGHDT, CDR2 YNNKEL, per germline (reference sequence). Trimming shortened V by 5 bases and J by 0 bases, and 8 bases separated the two germline ends. The CDR3 DNA sequence: TGTGCCAGCAGCAAATCTCACTCCTACGAGCAGTACTTC. Encoded protein: CASSKSHSYEQYF.

This clonotype was seen ten or more times. The chain uses TRBV2 and TRBJ2-1; D gene ambiguous. Germline lookup yields CDR1 SNHLY and CDR2 FYNNEI. The CDR3 extends over 14 amino acids. With 2 bases removed from V and 1 base from J, the gap between germline ends came to 6 bases. CDR3 DNA sequence: TGTGCCAGCAGTGAAACAGTATCCTACAATGAGCAGTTCTTC. Translating it yields CASSETVSYNEQFF.

The chain employs TRBV12-3 or TRBV12-4 and TRBJ2-7; 7 positions agree with TRBD1. The CDR3 runs 13 residues. Trimming at V came to 3 bases and at J to 11 bases, leaving 10 bases not matched to a gene. This CDR3 is CASSLPDRAYEYF. The CDR3 DNA reads TGTGCCAGCAGTTTGCCCGACAGGGCCTATGAGTACTTC.

Only a few counts were recorded for this clonotype. V is TRBV9 and J is TRBJ2-7; no firm D call. The ends were cut back, 4 bases at V and 2 bases at J, with 19 bases in the middle. The germline gives CDR1 SGDLS, CDR2 YYNGEE. This CDR3 has 16 residues. The CDR3 nucleotides read TGTGCCAGCAGCCAAGGCAATTTCCCTCGGGCCTACGAGCAGTACTTC. It translates to CASSQGNFPRAYEQYF.

CDR3 residues: CASSLRDSMNTEAFF. The CDR3 nucleotides are TGTGCCAGCAGCCTACGGGACAGTATGAACACTGAAGCTTTCTTT. The chain employs TRBV12-3 or TRBV12-4 and TRBJ1-1, with 7 bases aligning to TRBD1. The length of the CDR3 is 15 residues. The J segment lost 0 bases and the V segment lost 6 bases, leaving 7 bases of the junction unmatched.

The chain uses TRBV2 and TRBJ2-7, with a tentative D call TRBD2 (6 bases). V shed 6 bases and J shed 0 bases, with 15 bases lying between them. Germline CDR1 SNHLY, CDR2 FYNNEI. The CDR3 extends over 15 amino acids. The CDR3 nucleotides read TGTGCCAGCAGGATGGAGGGTAGCACCTCCTACGAGCAGTACTTC. This sequence encodes CASRMEGSTSYEQYF. Full variable domain (missing parts from reference TRBV2 and TRBJ2-7): EPEVTQTPSHQVTQMGQEVILRCVPISNHLYFYWYRQILGQKVEFLVSFYNNEISEKSEIFDDQFSVERPDGSNFTLKIRSTKLEDSAMYFCASRMEGSTSYEQYFGPGTRLTVT.

The gene calls are TRBV5-1 and TRBJ2-7, with unresolved D. The CDR3 is made up of 13 amino acids. V shed 0 bases and J shed 7 bases, with 11 bases lying between them. Germline V gene sequence: CDR1 SGHRS, CDR2 YFSETQ. The CDR3 nucleotides read TGCGCCAGCAGCTTGGCGAGCAGTGAGGAGCAGTACTTC. Protein sequence: CASSLASSEEQYF.

CDR3 amino acids: CASSQGKESPGNTIYF. CDR3 sequence (DNA): TGCGCCAGCAGCCAAGGGAAGGAAAGCCCTGGAAACACCATATATTTT. This chain links TRBV4-3 with TRBJ1-3, with D unresolved. This CDR3 is built from 16 residues. Deletions cut 1 base from V and 2 bases from J, with 12 bases between. Germline CDR1 and CDR2: LGHNA and YSLEER.

The chain recombines TRBV5-6 with TRBJ2-1; tentative D call: TRBD2 (6 bases). The V end was cut by 0 bases, the J end by 5 bases, with 9 bases between. The CDR3 has 14 residues. The germline V gene encodes CDR1 SGHDT and CDR2 YYEEEE. CDR3 residues: CASSLVRLDNEQFF. The DNA for the CDR3 is TGTGCCAGCAGCTTGGTAAGACTAGACAATGAGCAGTTCTTC.

V gene TRBV7-8 combines with J gene TRBJ2-5, with D tentatively TRBD1 or TRBD2 (5 bases each). Germline V gene data show CDR1 as SGHVS and CDR2 as FQNEAQ. V was trimmed by 0 bases and J by 3 bases, leaving 8 bases between them. This CDR3 contains 14 residues. The CDR3 region is CASSLARGEETQYF. The CDR3 DNA is TGTGCCAGCAGCTTAGCTAGAGGGGAAGAGACCCAGTACTTC.

This clonotype occurred a few times. This rearrangement joins TRBV14 to TRBJ1-2; tentatively, D is TRBD1 (5 bases). The germline CDR1 and CDR2 sequences are SGHDN and FVKESK. Trimming stripped 5 bases from V and 0 bases from J, with 13 bases between. This CDR3 comprises 15 residues. The CDR3 spells CASSMKGSANYGYTF. CDR3 DNA sequence: TGTGCCAGCAGCATGAAGGGGTCTGCTAACTATGGCTACACCTTC.

The chain employs TRBV28 and TRBJ2-6; TRBD1 matches at 11 bases. The CDR3 totals 17 residues. CDR1 and CDR2 (germline): MDHEN, SYDVKM. The V and J ends lost 3 bases and 3 bases, in that order; junction bases with no gene match: 4. The CDR3 DNA reads as TGTGCCAGCAGTTTCCGGACAGGGGGCGATGGGGCCAACGTCCTGACTTTC. Protein: CASSFRTGGDGANVLTF.

V is TRBV2 and J is TRBJ2-7; 8 positions match TRBD1. Germline-derived CDR1 and CDR2 are SNHLY and FYNNEI. The CDR3 consists of 15 residues. With V trimmed by 1 base and J by 3 bases, 5 bases remained unmatched. CDR3 in amino acids: CASSEGGTGSYEQYF. CDR3 bases: TGTGCCAGCAGTGAAGGTGGGACAGGAAGCTACGAGCAGTACTTC. Supplemented by reference TRBV2 and TRBJ2-7, the full variable domain reads EPEVTQTPSHQVTQMGQEVILRCVPISNHLYFYWYRQILGQKVEFLVSFYNNEISEKSEIFDDQFSVERPDGSNFTLKIRSTKLEDSAMYFCASSEGGTGSYEQYFGPGTRLTVT.

V gene TRBV12-3 or TRBV12-4 combines with J gene TRBJ2-2, with 8 bases lining up with TRBD2. The V and J ends lost 5 bases and 8 bases, in that order; junction bases with no gene match: 4. The CDR3 has 13 amino acids. The CDR3, as DNA: TGTGCCAGCAGTCCAATAGCGGGGGGGGAGCTGTTTTTT. Translated: CASSPIAGGELFF.

This clonotype occurred a few times. The V gene is TRBV10-3, the J gene TRBJ2-7; 13 nucleotides align to TRBD2. CDR3 length equals 16 residues. Germline values: CDR1 ENHRY, CDR2 SYGVKD. Trimming removed 3 bases from V and 4 bases from J; junction bases left unmatched: 6. CDR3 bases: TGTGCCATCAGTGAACCGGGACTAGCGGGACCATACGAGCAGTACTTC. It translates to CAISEPGLAGPYEQYF.

The chain couples TRBV20-1 to TRBJ2-1; the D call may be TRBD1 or TRBD2 (5 bases each). Looked up from germline, CDR1 is DFQATT and CDR2 is SNEGSKA (reference sequence). Trimming pared 0 bases from V and 5 bases from J, leaving 14 bases between. CDR3 length: 15 amino acids. The CDR3 nucleotides are TGCAGTGCTAGAGATGGGGCAGGGAGTCACAATGAGCAGTTCTTC. It is translated as CSARDGAGSHNEQFF.

This clonotype occurred a few times. The gene calls are TRBV9 and TRBJ2-7; D remains ambiguous. Germline values: CDR1 SGDLS, CDR2 YYNGEE. This CDR3 spans 15 amino acids. V gave up 4 bases and J gave up 5 bases, with 19 bases separating them. The CDR3 loop reads CASSPRTYRSDEQYF. The CDR3 nucleotides are TGTGCCAGCAGCCCCCGGACCTACCGGTCCGACGAGCAGTACTTC.

The chain combines TRBV11-2 with TRBJ2-1; 10 nucleotides match TRBD2. V was pared by 5 bases and J by 6 bases, with 7 bases of the junction left unmatched. This CDR3 has 15 amino acids. Germline assignment: CDR1 SGHAT and CDR2 FQNNGV. This CDR3 is CASSPRAGGLNEQFF. In nucleotides, the CDR3 is TGTGCCAGCAGCCCGAGAGCGGGAGGGCTCAATGAGCAGTTCTTC.

This clonotype was seen a handful of times. V usage is TRBV7-8 and J usage is TRBJ1-4, with D hard to call. The germline gives CDR1 SGHVS, CDR2 FQNEAQ. This CDR3 has 11 amino acids. The V end lost 2 bases, the J end lost 11 bases, and 6 bases lay between the germline ends. For the CDR3, the DNA is TGTGCCAGCAGCTTACTCGGGAAACTGTTTTTT. It encodes CASSLLGKLFF.